The clone carrying this T cell receptor (beta chain) was observed a few times. Its antigen is not identified. The record originates from a study of OX40 agonist ivuxolimab in advanced cancers. Study at large: Anti-PD-1, anti-PD-L1 or anti-CTLA-4 therapy given earlier was allowed, and roughly 38% had some.

Only in-frame clones appear in the TCRdb table, and some are missing; sequencing was by immunoSEQ multiplex PCR. The sample carries tens of thousands of clones, roughly 86% recorded once. General study results and limits: Partly responding patients at 0.1-3.0 mg/kg showed some of the smallest clonal expansion.

This specimen consisted of CD4+ or CD8+ T cells sorted from blood, obtained in a trial of the OX40 agonist ivuxolimab. The source is an adult with an advanced solid tumor such as melanoma, head and neck, liver or kidney cancer.

The CDR3 loop reads CASSQDIRGGETQYF. CDR3 coding DNA: TGCGCCAGCAGCCAAGATATTCGGGGGGGGGAGACCCAGTACTTC. The rearrangement links TRBV4-3 to TRBJ2-5; the match to TRBD2 covers 8 bases. The length of the CDR3 is 15 residues. The junction had 5 bases not matched to a gene; V was cut back by 0 bases and J by 5 bases. Per the germline V gene, CDR1 is LGHNA and CDR2 is YSLEER.